Below are 14 T cell receptor beta chains sequenced from a single sample in a study of cytomegalovirus exposure and HLA in healthy donors. The primer mix had 60 Vbeta and 13 Jbeta primers. Sequenced by immunoSEQ multiplex PCR; TCRdb stores in-frame clones only, minus some. The repertoire holds around 140,000 clones, with approximately 85% as singletons. The sample comprised PBMCs. The source is a woman aged 45-59 years in good health and CMV-seropositive.

This clone has just one count. The chain links TRBV6-5 to TRBJ1-2; tentative D call: TRBD1 (6 bases). There are 14 residues in the CDR3. Per germline, CDR1 MNHEY and CDR2 SVGAGI. Deletions cut 5 bases from V and 4 bases from J, with 14 bases between. The CDR3 sequence: CASSLLRDTYGYTF. CDR3 DNA: TGTGCCAGCAGTCTCCTCCGGGACACCTATGGCTACACCTTC.

This clone was detected a few times. The chain employs TRBV2 and TRBJ1-5; TRBD1 is a possible D gene (5 bases). This CDR3 region has 14 residues. Trimming left V 5 bases short and J 3 bases short, with 11 bases between. Germline V gene data show CDR1 as SNHLY and CDR2 as FYNNEI. The DNA for the CDR3 is TGTGCCAGCAGTACAAACAGGTTCAATCAGCCCCAGCATTTT. Protein: CASSTNRFNQPQHF.

V gene TRBV7-8 combines with J gene TRBJ2-3; 9 bases map to TRBD2. This CDR3 has 17 amino acids. V lost 1 base to trimming and J lost 2 bases; unmatched junction nucleotides: 7. Germline CDR1 reads SGHVS; CDR2 reads FQNEAQ. The CDR3: CASSLVISGRHTDTQYF. The CDR3 DNA sequence: TGTGCCAGCAGCTTAGTAATCAGCGGGAGGCACACAGATACGCAGTATTTT.

V usage is TRBV5-4 and J usage is TRBJ2-5, with 8 nucleotides matching TRBD2. Germline assignment: CDR1 SGHNT and CDR2 YYREEE (reference sequence). The CDR3 runs to 14 residues. Trimming took 0 bases from V and 5 from J; bases not matched to a gene: 3. The CDR3 protein is CASSLGTSRETQYF. CDR3 sequence (DNA): TGTGCCAGCAGCTTGGGGACTAGCAGGGAGACCCAGTACTTC.

The chain carries TRBV28 and TRBJ1-1; TRBD1 matches 7 bases. V dropped 5 bases and J dropped 9; count of bases not matched to a gene: 15. The V gene's germline CDR1 is MDHEN and CDR2 SYDVKM. This CDR3 has 15 residues. DNA for the CDR3: TGTGCCAGCAGTCGAACAACGCAGGGGGGCGGTCAAGCTTTCTTT. This gives the protein CASSRTTQGGGQAFF. Full variable domain (outside the CDR3, taken from reference TRBV28 and TRBJ1-1): DVKVTQSSRYLVKRTGEKVFLECVQDMDHENMFWYRQDPGLGLRLIYFSYDVKMKEKGDIPEGYSVSREKKERFSLILESASTNQTSMYLCASSRTTQGGGQAFFGQGTRLTVV.

This clone was recorded only once. The chain links TRBV18 to TRBJ2-2, with 9 bases matching TRBD2. The CDR3 runs to 16 residues. Germline CDR1 reads KGHSH; CDR2 reads LQKENI. With V trimmed by 4 bases and J by 3 bases, 6 bases remained unmatched. In nucleotides, the CDR3 is TGTGCCAGCTCACTCGCCCTAGCGGGGTACACCGGGGAGCTGTTTTTT. Amino acids: CASSLALAGYTGELFF.

The chain carries TRBV4-3 and TRBJ2-1; 14 bases match TRBD2. With V trimmed by 1 base and J by 4 bases, 3 bases remained unmatched. The CDR3 is 17 amino acids. The V gene's germline CDR1 is LGHNA and CDR2 YSLEER. The CDR3 is CASSQVGTSGGYNEQFF. The CDR3 nucleotides are TGCGCCAGCAGCCAAGTCGGGACTAGCGGGGGATACAATGAGCAGTTCTTC.

This rearrangement joins TRBV9 to TRBJ2-3, with 7 bases aligning to TRBD2. The CDR3 sequence is 15 residues long. The germline gives CDR1 SGDLS, CDR2 YYNGEE. Losses at the gene ends were 0 bases for V and 4 bases for J; bases not matched to a gene: 5. The CDR3 reads CASSVALGRADTQYF. In nucleotides, the CDR3 is TGTGCCAGCAGCGTAGCTTTGGGGAGGGCAGATACGCAGTATTTT.

The V gene is TRBV9, the J gene TRBJ2-7; 10 bases are shared with TRBD2. J lost 5 bases, V lost 1 base, and 6 bases had no gene match. This CDR3 region has 15 residues. The germline CDR1 and CDR2 sequences are SGDLS and YYNGEE. Here the CDR3 DNA reads TGTGCCAGCAGCGTAAATCTAGCGGGAGTCGACGAGCAGTACTTC. Encoded protein: CASSVNLAGVDEQYF.

The chain couples TRBV30 to TRBJ2-2; D not certain. Germline CDR1 and CDR2: GTSNPN and SVGIG (reference sequence). This CDR3 is built from 13 residues. The germline V and J ends were trimmed by 2 bases and 7 bases, with 11 bases remaining between them. CDR3 sequence reads: CAWSQWSSGELFF. For the CDR3, the DNA is TGTGCCTGGAGTCAATGGAGTAGCGGGGAGCTGTTTTTT.

Points on this clone: Mismatch with germline at one junction end may stem from a read error. V gene TRBV7-9 combines with J gene TRBJ2-5; 7 positions agree with TRBD1. The better agreement between TRBJ2-7 and the DNA end casts doubt on the J call. There are 15 residues in the CDR3. Germline values: CDR1 SEHNR, CDR2 FQNEAQ (reference sequence). CDR3: CASSLGWTGSDEQYF. The CDR3 coding sequence is TGTGCCAGCAGCTTAGGCTGGACAGGCTCCGACGAGCAGTACTTC.

This sequence joins TRBV10-3 and TRBJ1-6; 7 bases are a match to TRBD1. This CDR3 spans 17 amino acids. Unmatched junction bases numbered 7, after V lost 2 bases and J lost 3 bases. Germline V CDR1 and CDR2: ENHRY, SYGVKD. Here the CDR3 reads CAISEHTGAGYNSPLHF. DNA of the CDR3: TGTGCCATCAGTGAGCACACAGGGGCCGGCTATAATTCACCCCTCCACTTT.

The V and J genes are TRBV5-1 and TRBJ1-1, with TRBD1 matching over 9 bases. The V and J ends lost 4 bases and 3 bases, in that order; junction bases with no gene match: 10. CDR3 length equals 16 residues. Germline V gene lookup returns CDR1 SGHRS and CDR2 YFSETQ. The CDR3, as DNA: TGCGCCAGCAGCCCGGGGACAGGGATCGAATACACTGAAGCTTTCTTT. It encodes CASSPGTGIEYTEAFF.

The sample holds a few counts of this clone. The CDR3: CASSPVQGVNTEAFF. CDR3 nucleotides: TGTGCCAGCTCACCTGTCCAGGGGGTTAACACTGAAGCTTTCTTT. The chain uses TRBV18 and TRBJ1-1; TRBD1 matches at 7 bases. Trimming took 3 bases from V and 2 from J; bases not matched to a gene: 6. Germline V CDR1 and CDR2: KGHSH, LQKENI. The CDR3 loop spans 15 amino acids.